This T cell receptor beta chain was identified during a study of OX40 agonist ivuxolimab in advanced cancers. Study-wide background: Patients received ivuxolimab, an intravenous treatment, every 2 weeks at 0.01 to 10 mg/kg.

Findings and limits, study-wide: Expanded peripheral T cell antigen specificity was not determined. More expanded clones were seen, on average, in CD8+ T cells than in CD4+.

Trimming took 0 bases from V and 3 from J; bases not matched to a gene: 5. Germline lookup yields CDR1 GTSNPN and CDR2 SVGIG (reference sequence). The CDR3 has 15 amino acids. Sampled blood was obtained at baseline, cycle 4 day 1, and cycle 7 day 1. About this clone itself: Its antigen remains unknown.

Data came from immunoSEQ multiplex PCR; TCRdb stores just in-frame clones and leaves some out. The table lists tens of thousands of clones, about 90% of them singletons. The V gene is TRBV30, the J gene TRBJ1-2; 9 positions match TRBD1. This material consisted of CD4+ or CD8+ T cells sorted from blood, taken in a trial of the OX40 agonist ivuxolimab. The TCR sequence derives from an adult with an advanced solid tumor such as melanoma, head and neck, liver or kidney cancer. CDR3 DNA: TGTGCCTGGAGTGTAAATACAGGGGGCCACTATGGCTACACCTTC. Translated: CAWSVNTGGHYGYTF.